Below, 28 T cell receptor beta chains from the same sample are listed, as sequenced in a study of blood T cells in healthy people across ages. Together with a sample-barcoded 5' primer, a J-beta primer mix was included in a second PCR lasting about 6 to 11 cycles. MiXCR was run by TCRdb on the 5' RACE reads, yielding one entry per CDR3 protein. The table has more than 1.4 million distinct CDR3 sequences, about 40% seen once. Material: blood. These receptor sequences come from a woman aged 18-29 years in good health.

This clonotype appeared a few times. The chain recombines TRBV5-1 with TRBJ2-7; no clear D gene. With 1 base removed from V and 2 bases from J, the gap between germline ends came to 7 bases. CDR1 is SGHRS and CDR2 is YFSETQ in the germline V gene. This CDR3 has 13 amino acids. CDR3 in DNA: TGCGCCAGCAGCTTGACGGATCCCTACGAGCAGTACTTC. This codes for CASSLTDPYEQYF.

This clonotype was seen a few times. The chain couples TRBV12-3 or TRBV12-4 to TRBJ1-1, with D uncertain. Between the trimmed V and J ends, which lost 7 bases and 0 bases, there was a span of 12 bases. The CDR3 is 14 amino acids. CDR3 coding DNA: TGTGCCAGCACCCTGGACGGCATGAACACTGAAGCTTTCTTT. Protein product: CASTLDGMNTEAFF.

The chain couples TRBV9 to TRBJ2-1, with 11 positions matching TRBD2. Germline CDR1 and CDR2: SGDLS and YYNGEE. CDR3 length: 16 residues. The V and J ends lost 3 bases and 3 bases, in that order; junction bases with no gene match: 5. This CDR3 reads CASSAVAGGGYNEQFF. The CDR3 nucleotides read TGTGCCAGCAGCGCAGTAGCGGGAGGGGGCTACAATGAGCAGTTCTTC.

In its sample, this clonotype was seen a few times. CDR3 loop: CASRGTVRTDTQYF. DNA for the CDR3: TGTGCCAGCAGGGGGACAGTACGCACAGATACGCAGTATTTT. J is TRBJ2-3 and V is TRBV6-1, with TRBD1 matching over 7 bases. This CDR3 comprises 14 residues. The germline gives CDR1 MNHNS, CDR2 SASEGT. V trimming: 6 bases; J trimming: 1 base; junction bases outside the gene matches: 4.

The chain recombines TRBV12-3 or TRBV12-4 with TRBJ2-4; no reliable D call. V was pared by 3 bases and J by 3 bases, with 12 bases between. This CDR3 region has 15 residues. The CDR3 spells CASSFRAHGKNIQYF. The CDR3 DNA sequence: TGTGCCAGCAGTTTCCGGGCGCATGGCAAAAACATTCAGTACTTC.

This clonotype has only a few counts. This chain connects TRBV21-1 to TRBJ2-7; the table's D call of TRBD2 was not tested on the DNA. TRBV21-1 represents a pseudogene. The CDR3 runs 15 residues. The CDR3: CASSRTSGRPYEQYF. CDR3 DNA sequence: TGTGCCAGCAGCAGAACTAGCGGGAGGCCCTACGAGCAGTACTTC.

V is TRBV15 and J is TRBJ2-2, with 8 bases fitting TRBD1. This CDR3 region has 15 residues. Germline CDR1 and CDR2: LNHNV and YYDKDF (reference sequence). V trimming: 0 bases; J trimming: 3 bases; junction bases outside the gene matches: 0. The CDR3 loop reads CATSRETGDTGELFF. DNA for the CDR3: TGTGCCACCAGCAGAGAGACAGGGGACACCGGGGAGCTGTTTTTT.

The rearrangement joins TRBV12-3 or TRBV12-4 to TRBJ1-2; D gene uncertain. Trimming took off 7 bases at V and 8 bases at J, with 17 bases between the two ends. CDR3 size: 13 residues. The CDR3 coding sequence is TGTGCCAGCACCTACCTCGGGGATAGCGGCTACACCTTC. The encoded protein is CASTYLGDSGYTF.

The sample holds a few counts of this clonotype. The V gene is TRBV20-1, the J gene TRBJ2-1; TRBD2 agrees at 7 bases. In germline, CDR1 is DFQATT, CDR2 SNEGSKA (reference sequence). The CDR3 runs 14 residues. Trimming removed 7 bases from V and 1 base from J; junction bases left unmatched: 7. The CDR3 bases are TGCAGTGGGACTAGAGTGAGGTCCTACAATGAGCAGTTCTTC. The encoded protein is CSGTRVRSYNEQFF.

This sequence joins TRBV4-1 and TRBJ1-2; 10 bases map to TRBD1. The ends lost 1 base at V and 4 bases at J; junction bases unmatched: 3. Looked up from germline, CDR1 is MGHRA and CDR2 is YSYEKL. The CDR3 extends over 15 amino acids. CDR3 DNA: TGCGCCAGCAGCCAAGGGGGACAGGGGATCTATGGCTACACCTTC. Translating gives CASSQGGQGIYGYTF.

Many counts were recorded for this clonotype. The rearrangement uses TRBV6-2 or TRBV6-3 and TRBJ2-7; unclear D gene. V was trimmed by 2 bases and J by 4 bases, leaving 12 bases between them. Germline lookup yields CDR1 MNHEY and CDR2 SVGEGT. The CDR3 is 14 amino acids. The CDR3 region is CASSYETESYEQYF. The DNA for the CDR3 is TGTGCCAGCAGTTACGAAACAGAATCATACGAGCAGTACTTC.

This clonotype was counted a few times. CDR3 protein: CSVAPGSEAFF. CDR3 nucleotide sequence: TGCAGCGTTGCGCCTGGTTCTGAAGCTTTCTTT. The rearrangement links TRBV29-1 to TRBJ1-1; no reliable D call. Looked up from germline, CDR1 is SQVTM and CDR2 is ANQGSEA. V shed 4 bases and J shed 6 bases, with 9 bases lying between them. The CDR3 covers 11 residues.

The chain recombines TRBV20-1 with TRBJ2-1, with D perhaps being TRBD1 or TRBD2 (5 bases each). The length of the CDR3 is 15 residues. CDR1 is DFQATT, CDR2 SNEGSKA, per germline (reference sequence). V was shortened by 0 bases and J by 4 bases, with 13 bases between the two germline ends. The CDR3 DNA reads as TGCAGTGCTAGAGACGGGGCATCCGTTTACAATGAGCAGTTCTTC. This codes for CSARDGASVYNEQFF.

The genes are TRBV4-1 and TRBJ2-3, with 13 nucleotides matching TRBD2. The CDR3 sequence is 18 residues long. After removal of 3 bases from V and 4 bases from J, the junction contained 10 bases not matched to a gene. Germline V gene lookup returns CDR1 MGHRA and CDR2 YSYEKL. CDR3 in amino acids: CASSQETGLAGAPDTQYF. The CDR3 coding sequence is TGCGCCAGCAGCCAGGAAACCGGACTAGCGGGAGCCCCAGATACGCAGTATTTT.

The CDR3 bases are TGTGCCATCAGCCCCCAAACCATGAACACTGAAGCTTTCTTT. Translating it yields CAISPQTMNTEAFF. The rearrangement uses TRBV10-3 and TRBJ1-1; the D is unclear. Trimming pared 6 bases from V and 0 bases from J, leaving 11 bases between. The length of the CDR3 is 14 residues. Germline V lookup: CDR1 ENHRY, CDR2 SYGVKD.

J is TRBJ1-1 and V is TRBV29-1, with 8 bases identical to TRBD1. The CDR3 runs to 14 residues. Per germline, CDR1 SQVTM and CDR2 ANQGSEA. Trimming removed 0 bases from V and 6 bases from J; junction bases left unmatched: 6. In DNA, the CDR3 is TGCAGCGTTGAAGAGGGACAGGTCTCGGCTGAAGCTTTCTTT. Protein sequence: CSVEEGQVSAEAFF.

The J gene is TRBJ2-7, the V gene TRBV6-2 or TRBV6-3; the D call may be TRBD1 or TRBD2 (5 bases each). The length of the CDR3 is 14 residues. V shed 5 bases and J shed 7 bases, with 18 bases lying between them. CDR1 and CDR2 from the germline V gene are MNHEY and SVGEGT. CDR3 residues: CASSPEGLNNEQYF. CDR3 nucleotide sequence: TGTGCCAGCAGTCCCGAGGGGCTCAACAATGAGCAGTACTTC.

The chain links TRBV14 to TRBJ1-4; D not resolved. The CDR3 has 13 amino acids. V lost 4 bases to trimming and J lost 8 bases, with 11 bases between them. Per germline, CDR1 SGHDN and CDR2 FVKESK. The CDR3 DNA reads TGTGCCAGCAGCCGCGCCTTAGGGGAAAAACTGTTTTTT. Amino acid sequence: CASSRALGEKLFF. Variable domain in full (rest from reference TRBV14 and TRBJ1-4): EAGVTQFPSHSVIEKGQTVTLRCDPISGHDNLYWYRRVMGKEIKFLLHFVKESKQDESGMPNNRFLAERTGGTYSTLKVQPAELEDSGVYFCASSRALGEKLFFGSGTQLSVL.

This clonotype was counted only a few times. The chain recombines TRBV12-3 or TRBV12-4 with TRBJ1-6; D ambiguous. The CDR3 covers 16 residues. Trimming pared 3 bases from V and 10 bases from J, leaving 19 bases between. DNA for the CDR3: TGTGCCAGCAGTTTGATCATGGCTCAGTCCGGCTCACCCCTCCACTTT. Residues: CASSLIMAQSGSPLHF.

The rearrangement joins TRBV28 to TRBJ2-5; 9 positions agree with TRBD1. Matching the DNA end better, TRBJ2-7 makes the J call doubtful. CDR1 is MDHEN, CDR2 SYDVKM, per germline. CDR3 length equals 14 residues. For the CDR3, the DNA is TGTGCCAGCACCCTGGGACAGGGTACCTACGAGCAGTACTTC. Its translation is CASTLGQGTYEQYF.

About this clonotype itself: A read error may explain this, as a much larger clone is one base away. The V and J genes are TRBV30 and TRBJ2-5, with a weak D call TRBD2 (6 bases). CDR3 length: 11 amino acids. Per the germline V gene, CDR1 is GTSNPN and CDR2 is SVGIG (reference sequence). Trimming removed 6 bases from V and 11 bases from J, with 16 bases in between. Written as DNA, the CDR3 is TGTGCCTGCGCCACCGGGACTGGGCAGTACTTC. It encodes CACATGTGQYF.

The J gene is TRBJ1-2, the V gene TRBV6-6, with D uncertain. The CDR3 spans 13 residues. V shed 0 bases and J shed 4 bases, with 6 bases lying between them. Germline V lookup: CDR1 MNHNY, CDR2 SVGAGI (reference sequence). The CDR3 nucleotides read TGTGCCAGCAGTTACTCGGGGATCTATGGCTACACCTTC. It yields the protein CASSYSGIYGYTF.

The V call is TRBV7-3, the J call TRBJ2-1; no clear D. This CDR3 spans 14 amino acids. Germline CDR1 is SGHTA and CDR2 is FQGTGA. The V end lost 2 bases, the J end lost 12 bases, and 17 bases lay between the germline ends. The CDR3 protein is CASSLGPSTLWQFF. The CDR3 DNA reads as TGTGCCAGCAGCTTAGGGCCTTCGACCCTTTGGCAGTTCTTC.

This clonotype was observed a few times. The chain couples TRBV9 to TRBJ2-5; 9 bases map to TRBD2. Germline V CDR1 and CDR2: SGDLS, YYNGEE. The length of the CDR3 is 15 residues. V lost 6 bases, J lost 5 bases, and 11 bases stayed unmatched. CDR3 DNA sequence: TGTGCCAGCACTCGGGGGACTAGCTCTGGGGAGACCCAGTACTTC. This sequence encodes CASTRGTSSGETQYF.

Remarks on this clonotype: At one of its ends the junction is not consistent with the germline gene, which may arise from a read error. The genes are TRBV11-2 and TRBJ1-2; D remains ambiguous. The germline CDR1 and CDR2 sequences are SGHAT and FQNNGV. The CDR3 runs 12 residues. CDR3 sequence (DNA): TGCGCCAGCAGCGGTGATACGGGAGGCTACACCTTC. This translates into CASSGDTGGYTF.

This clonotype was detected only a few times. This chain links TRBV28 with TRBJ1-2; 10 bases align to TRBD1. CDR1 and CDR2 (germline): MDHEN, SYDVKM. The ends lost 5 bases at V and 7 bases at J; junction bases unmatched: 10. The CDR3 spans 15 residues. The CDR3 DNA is TGTGCCAGCAGTGCGCCGACAGGGGGCGCCGGTGGCTACACCTTC. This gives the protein CASSAPTGGAGGYTF.

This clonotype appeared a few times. The CDR3 reads CASTPWDRVYEQYF. CDR3 bases: TGTGCCAGCACCCCCTGGGACAGGGTTTACGAGCAGTACTTC. The rearrangement uses TRBV6-5 and TRBJ2-7; 9 bases are shared with TRBD1. The V gene's germline CDR1 is MNHEY and CDR2 SVGAGI. V gave up 7 bases and J gave up 4 bases; unmatched junction bases: 8. The CDR3 is made up of 14 amino acids.

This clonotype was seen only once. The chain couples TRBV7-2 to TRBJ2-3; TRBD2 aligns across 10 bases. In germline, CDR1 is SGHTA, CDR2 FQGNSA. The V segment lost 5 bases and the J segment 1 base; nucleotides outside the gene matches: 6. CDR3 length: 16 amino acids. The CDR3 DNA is TGTGCCAGCAGCCTCCCCGGACTAGCGGGCACAGATACGCAGTATTTT. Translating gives CASSLPGLAGTDTQYF.